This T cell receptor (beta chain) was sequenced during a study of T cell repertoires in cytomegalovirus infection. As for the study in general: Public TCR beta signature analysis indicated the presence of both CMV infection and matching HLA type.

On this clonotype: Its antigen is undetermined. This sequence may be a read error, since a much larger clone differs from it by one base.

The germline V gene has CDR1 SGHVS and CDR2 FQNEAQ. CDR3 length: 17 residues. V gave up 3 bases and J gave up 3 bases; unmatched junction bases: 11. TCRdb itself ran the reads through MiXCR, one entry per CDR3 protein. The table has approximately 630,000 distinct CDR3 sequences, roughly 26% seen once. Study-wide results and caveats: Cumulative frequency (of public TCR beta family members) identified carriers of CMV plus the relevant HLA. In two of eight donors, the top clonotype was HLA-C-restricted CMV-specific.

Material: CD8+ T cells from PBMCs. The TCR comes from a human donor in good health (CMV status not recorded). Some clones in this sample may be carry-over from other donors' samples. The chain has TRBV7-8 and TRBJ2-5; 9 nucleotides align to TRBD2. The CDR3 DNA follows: TGTGCCAGCAGCTTCGACCTTGGTTCTAGCGGGGAAGAGACCCAGTACTTC. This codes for CASSFDLGSSGEETQYF.